The 12 T cell receptor beta chains in this list originate from one sample, sequenced in a study of blood T cells in healthy people across ages. It was with a sample-barcoded 5' primer and a J-beta primer mix that a second PCR of roughly 7 to 11 cycles was run. TCRdb fed the 5' RACE reads into MiXCR, producing one record per CDR3 protein. Here the sample spans about 690,000 distinct CDR3 sequences, 40% to 45% being singletons. The sequencing sample was made of blood. The receptors were sampled from a man older than 75 in good health.

The chain combines TRBV12-3 or TRBV12-4 with TRBJ2-7; D ambiguous. The length of the CDR3 is 17 residues. V dropped 3 bases and J dropped 7 bases, with 25 bases sitting between them. The CDR3 here is CASSLSVSSSSYNEQYF. CDR3 bases: TGTGCCAGCAGTTTGTCGGTTTCTAGTAGCTCCTACAATGAGCAGTACTTC.

The chain carries TRBV6-2 or TRBV6-3 and TRBJ1-1; maybe TRBD1 (6 bases). The germline CDR1 and CDR2 sequences are MNHEY and SVGEGT. The CDR3 covers 17 residues. The germline V and J ends were trimmed by 0 bases and 2 bases, with 16 bases remaining between them. The CDR3 DNA is TGTGCCAGCAGTTACTCAGGCCGAAGGACAGTAAACACTGAAGCTTTCTTT. As protein: CASSYSGRRTVNTEAFF.

This chain connects TRBV7-9 to TRBJ2-4; D remains ambiguous. The CDR3 covers 15 residues. The germline CDR1 and CDR2 sequences are SEHNR and FQNEAQ (reference sequence). V was cut by 4 bases and J by 1 base, with 11 bases left in between. In nucleotides, the CDR3 is TGTGCCAGCAGCTCACCCGAGGCGGCCAAAAACATTCAGTACTTC. Translating it yields CASSSPEAAKNIQYF.

J is TRBJ1-3 and V is TRBV7-2, with a possible D match to TRBD1 (6 bases). The V and J ends lost 5 bases and 1 base respectively, with 12 bases between them. Germline values: CDR1 SGHTA, CDR2 FQGNSA. The CDR3 runs 15 residues. As DNA, the CDR3 is TGTGCCAGCAGCCCGGACAGTTTTTCTGGAAACACCATATATTTT. Its protein product is CASSPDSFSGNTIYF.

The rearrangement joins TRBV6-6 to TRBJ1-5; D might be TRBD1 (6 bases). The CDR3 loop spans 15 amino acids. Germline V CDR1 and CDR2: MNHNY, SVGAGI (reference sequence). The V gene lost 6 bases and the J gene lost 2 bases, with 14 bases spanning the gap. The CDR3 DNA is TGTGCCAGCAGCCGGGACATAATAGGCAATCAGCCCCAGCATTTT. Protein sequence: CASSRDIIGNQPQHF.

The V call is TRBV14, the J call TRBJ1-2; 9 bases match TRBD1. The CDR3 consists of 14 residues. The germline V gene encodes CDR1 SGHDN and CDR2 FVKESK. J was trimmed by 4 bases and V by 6 bases; bases with no gene match: 6. The CDR3, as DNA: TGTGCCAGCAGTACTCCGGGACAGGGCTATGGCTACACCTTC. Amino acids: CASSTPGQGYGYTF.

A note on this clonotype: This may be a read error: a much more frequent sequence differs by one nucleotide. The J gene is TRBJ2-1, the V gene TRBV7-9; maybe TRBD2 (5 bases). The CDR3 runs 13 residues. Germline loops: CDR1 SEHNR, CDR2 FQNEAQ (reference sequence). Trimming left V 7 bases short and J 13 bases short, with 20 bases between. CDR3 bases: TGTGCCAGCATCCGGGCCCTCGGGGAGACCCAGTTCTTC. Encoded protein: CASIRALGETQFF.

The rearrangement links TRBV24-1 to TRBJ2-5; D is tentatively TRBD1 or TRBD2 (5 bases each). CDR1 and CDR2 from the germline V gene are KGHDR and SFDVKD. CDR3 length: 14 amino acids. V was shortened by 1 base and J by 11 bases, with 16 bases between the two germline ends. In nucleotides, the CDR3 is TGTGCCACCAGTGATTTTATGGACACCGAGGGGCAGTACTTC. Protein product: CATSDFMDTEGQYF.

The gene calls are TRBV20-1 and TRBJ2-6; tentatively, D is TRBD1 or TRBD2 (6 bases each). V lost 0 bases and J 3 bases, leaving 12 bases between the germline ends. Germline loops: CDR1 DFQATT, CDR2 SNEGSKA (reference sequence). CDR3 size: 16 residues. CDR3 nucleotides: TGCAGTGCTAGAGATTGGGGGGCGGGTGGGGCCAACGTCCTGACTTTC. Translation: CSARDWGAGGANVLTF.

The V gene is TRBV6-2 or TRBV6-3, the J gene TRBJ2-7; 11 bases map to TRBD2. After removal of 1 base from V and 3 bases from J, the junction contained 2 bases not matched to a gene. The germline CDR1 and CDR2 sequences are MNHEY and SVGEGT. The CDR3 is made up of 15 amino acids. The CDR3 nucleotides are TGTGCCAGCAGTTACTACACTAGCGGGGGCTACGAGCAGTACTTC. Its protein is CASSYYTSGGYEQYF.

This clonotype was observed at least ten times. This chain links TRBV6-6 with TRBJ2-4, with 10 bases identical to TRBD2. The V and J ends lost 6 bases and 8 bases, in that order; junction bases with no gene match: 13. Looked up from germline, CDR1 is MNHNY and CDR2 is SVGAGI (reference sequence). The CDR3 sequence is 16 residues long. The CDR3 nucleotides are TGTGCCAGCAGCTCAGGATTCAGCGGGAGGGGTGACATTCAGTACTTC. This encodes CASSSGFSGRGDIQYF.

The rearrangement joins TRBV28 to TRBJ1-5; D remains unclear. CDR3 length equals 14 residues. V dropped 7 bases and J dropped 0 bases, with 10 bases sitting between them. From germline, CDR1 is MDHEN and CDR2 SYDVKM. For the CDR3, the DNA is TGTGCCAGCATGGTCTCGAATAGCAATCAGCCCCAGCATTTT. The encoded protein is CASMVSNSNQPQHF. Supplemented by reference TRBV28 and TRBJ1-5, the full variable domain reads DVKVTQSSRYLVKRTGEKVFLECVQDMDHENMFWYRQDPGLGLRLIYFSYDVKMKEKGDIPEGYSVSREKKERFSLILESASTNQTSMYLCASMVSNSNQPQHFGDGTRLSIL.